This T cell receptor (beta chain) was recorded in a study of cytomegalovirus exposure and HLA in healthy donors. Study-level results: The productive fraction for most TCR beta V segments was about 87% or about 30% in an earlier analysis.

Researchers ran the PCR with 60 Vbeta and 13 Jbeta primers. The assay was immunoSEQ multiplex PCR, and TCRdb's table has in-frame clones only and misses some. Seen here are more than 200,000 clones, 60% to 85% observed once, and the top ten hold 15% to 18%. Concerning this clone itself: Its antigen remains unknown.

Germline CDR1 MNHEY, CDR2 SMNVEV (reference sequence). V was pared by 3 bases and J by 4 bases, with 2 bases of the junction left unmatched. The CDR3 consists of 14 residues. The source of this sequence is a man aged 35-49 years in good health and CMV-seronegative. The chain carries TRBV27 and TRBJ2-7; 11 bases line up with TRBD2. Sample: PBMCs. The CDR3 protein is CASSLTSGVYEQYF. In nucleotides, the CDR3 is TGTGCCAGCAGTTTGACTAGCGGGGTATACGAGCAGTACTTC.